Following are 10 T cell receptor beta chains from one sample sequenced in a study of T cell responses to AZD1222 COVID-19 vaccine. Measured with immunoSEQ multiplex PCR; TCRdb has only the in-frame clones, and not every one. This table has some 130,000 clones, roughly 90% appearing once. The starting material was peripheral blood, obtained on day 0 of AZD1222 vaccination. These TCRs come from an adult in good health.

There are a few counts of this clone. The chain links TRBV29-1 to TRBJ1-2; 9 positions agree with TRBD1. This CDR3 has 12 residues. Germline assignment: CDR1 SQVTM and CDR2 ANQGSEA. The junction had 8 bases not matched to a gene; V was cut back by 7 bases and J by 8 bases. The CDR3: CSGQQGAGGYTF. In nucleotides, the CDR3 is TGCAGCGGCCAACAGGGGGCGGGAGGCTACACCTTC.

The gene calls are TRBV6-6 and TRBJ2-4; D gene unclear. The CDR3 consists of 15 residues. In germline, CDR1 is MNHNY, CDR2 SVGAGI (reference sequence). Trimming cost V 7 bases and J 1 base, with 14 bases left between them. DNA for the CDR3: TGTGCCAGCACCCCTTCTCGAGTGGCCAAAAACATTCAGTACTTC. Translated, it gives CASTPSRVAKNIQYF.

This clone was seen a handful of times. The chain has TRBV7-2 and TRBJ2-5; D is perhaps TRBD1 or TRBD2 (6 bases each). V lost 5 bases and J 3 bases, leaving 19 bases between the germline ends. Germline lookup yields CDR1 SGHTA and CDR2 FQGNSA. The CDR3 spans 16 residues. For the CDR3, the DNA is TGTGCCAGCAGCCACTTACGGGAGAGGGGGGAAGAGACCCAGTACTTC. Translating it yields CASSHLRERGEETQYF.

The chain is built from TRBV5-1 and TRBJ2-7, with D possibly being TRBD2 (7 bases). Germline-derived CDR1 and CDR2 are SGHRS and YFSETQ. The V end lost 4 bases, the J end lost 4 bases, and 15 bases lay between the germline ends. The CDR3 is 14 amino acids. This CDR3 reads CASSRGAFGYEQYF. The CDR3 DNA is TGCGCCAGCAGCCGGGGGGCTTTTGGATACGAGCAGTACTTC.

The gene calls are TRBV5-4 and TRBJ1-3; D may be TRBD1 (6 bases). V was clipped by 4 bases and J by 0 bases, with 11 bases between them. From germline, CDR1 is SGHNT and CDR2 YYREEE (reference sequence). The CDR3 extends over 15 amino acids. The CDR3 region has the DNA TGTGCCAGCAGCAGGGGGTTGGGCTCTGGAAACACCATATATTTT. This gives the protein CASSRGLGSGNTIYF.

V usage is TRBV3-1 (or the pseudogene TRBV3-2) and J usage is TRBJ1-1, with 7 positions matching TRBD1. This CDR3 has 18 residues. V shed 0 bases, J shed 5 bases, and the junction held 15 bases outside the gene matches. Germline V CDR1 and CDR2: LGHDT, YNNKEL (reference sequence). The CDR3 is CASSQERARQGRGTEAFF. The CDR3 DNA reads TGTGCCAGCAGCCAAGAACGAGCCCGACAGGGAAGAGGGACTGAAGCTTTCTTT.

The chain links TRBV5-4 to TRBJ2-7; either TRBD1 or TRBD2 may fit D (5 bases each). The CDR3 is made up of 15 amino acids. V was cut by 3 bases and J by 6 bases, with 19 bases left in between. Looked up from germline, CDR1 is SGHNT and CDR2 is YYREEE (reference sequence). CDR3 DNA sequence: TGTGCCAGCAGCTCCAGCGGAGAGGGACGGGCCGAGCAGTACTTC. Translating gives CASSSSGEGRAEQYF.

The chain employs TRBV9 and TRBJ2-2; D might be TRBD1 (6 bases). CDR3 size: 13 residues. Trimming removed 0 bases from V and 9 bases from J, with 9 bases in between. Germline-derived CDR1 and CDR2 are SGDLS and YYNGEE. CDR3 sequence: CASSVVGARELFF. DNA of the CDR3: TGTGCCAGCAGCGTAGTGGGGGCGAGGGAGCTGTTTTTT.

The chain joins TRBV19 to TRBJ2-2; possible D gene TRBD1, 6 bases. Per the germline V gene, CDR1 is LNHDA and CDR2 is SQIVND (reference sequence). V was clipped by 11 bases and J by 5 bases, with 24 bases between them. The CDR3 covers 16 residues. The CDR3 reads CAVQGQFPADTGELFF. The DNA for the CDR3 is TGTGCCGTTCAAGGACAGTTCCCGGCTGATACCGGGGAGCTGTTTTTT.

This chain connects TRBV4-2 to TRBJ2-7, with D unclear. This CDR3 is built from 15 residues. Germline V gene lookup returns CDR1 LGHNA and CDR2 YNFKEQ. V dropped 0 bases and J dropped 4 bases, with 13 bases sitting between them. CDR3: CASSQDLRSKYEQYF. CDR3 nucleotide sequence: TGTGCCAGCAGCCAAGACCTTAGGAGTAAGTACGAGCAGTACTTC.